Below, 4 T cell receptor beta chains from the same sample are listed, as sequenced in a study of technical replicates of blood from a handful of donors. TCRdb keeps only in-frame clones here, not all; method: immunoSEQ multiplex PCR. The sample consists of about 88,000 clones, 90% to 95% of them appearing once. Sequenced sample: T cells isolated from PBMCs. All receptors derive from a human donor in good health.

The chain links TRBV6-1 to TRBJ2-5; TRBD1 is a possible D gene (6 bases). CDR1 and CDR2 from the germline V gene are MNHNS and SASEGT. CDR3 length: 15 residues. Trimming took 3 bases from V and 2 from J, leaving 13 bases between them. The CDR3 DNA is TGTGCCAGCAGTGATCTGTGGGGGCGGCAAGAGACCCAGTACTTC. The encoded protein is CASSDLWGRQETQYF.

The gene calls are TRBV5-4 and TRBJ2-7; D is possibly TRBD1 (6 bases). This CDR3 is built from 14 residues. Germline CDR1 is SGHNT and CDR2 is YYREEE (reference sequence). Trimming stripped 7 bases from V and 2 bases from J, with 16 bases between. CDR3 amino acids: CASRLAGDPYEQYF. The CDR3 bases are TGTGCCAGCCGTCTGGCAGGGGACCCCTACGAGCAGTACTTC.

This clone was seen once. The chain recombines TRBV13 with TRBJ2-3, with D hard to call. This CDR3 spans 14 amino acids. Germline V CDR1 and CDR2: PRHDT, FYEKMQ (reference sequence). V was clipped by 7 bases and J by 2 bases, with 13 bases between them. For the CDR3, the DNA is TGTGCCAGCAACGCCTGGAGCTTCACAGATACGCAGTATTTT. It is translated as CASNAWSFTDTQYF.

The chain has TRBV28 and TRBJ1-2; TRBD1 agrees at 9 bases. CDR1 is MDHEN and CDR2 is SYDVKM in the germline V gene. The CDR3 is 14 amino acids. Trimming removed 4 bases from V and 8 bases from J; junction bases left unmatched: 8. CDR3 residues: CASSSIQGAEGYTF. The CDR3 DNA follows: TGTGCCAGCAGTTCAATACAGGGGGCAGAGGGCTACACCTTC.